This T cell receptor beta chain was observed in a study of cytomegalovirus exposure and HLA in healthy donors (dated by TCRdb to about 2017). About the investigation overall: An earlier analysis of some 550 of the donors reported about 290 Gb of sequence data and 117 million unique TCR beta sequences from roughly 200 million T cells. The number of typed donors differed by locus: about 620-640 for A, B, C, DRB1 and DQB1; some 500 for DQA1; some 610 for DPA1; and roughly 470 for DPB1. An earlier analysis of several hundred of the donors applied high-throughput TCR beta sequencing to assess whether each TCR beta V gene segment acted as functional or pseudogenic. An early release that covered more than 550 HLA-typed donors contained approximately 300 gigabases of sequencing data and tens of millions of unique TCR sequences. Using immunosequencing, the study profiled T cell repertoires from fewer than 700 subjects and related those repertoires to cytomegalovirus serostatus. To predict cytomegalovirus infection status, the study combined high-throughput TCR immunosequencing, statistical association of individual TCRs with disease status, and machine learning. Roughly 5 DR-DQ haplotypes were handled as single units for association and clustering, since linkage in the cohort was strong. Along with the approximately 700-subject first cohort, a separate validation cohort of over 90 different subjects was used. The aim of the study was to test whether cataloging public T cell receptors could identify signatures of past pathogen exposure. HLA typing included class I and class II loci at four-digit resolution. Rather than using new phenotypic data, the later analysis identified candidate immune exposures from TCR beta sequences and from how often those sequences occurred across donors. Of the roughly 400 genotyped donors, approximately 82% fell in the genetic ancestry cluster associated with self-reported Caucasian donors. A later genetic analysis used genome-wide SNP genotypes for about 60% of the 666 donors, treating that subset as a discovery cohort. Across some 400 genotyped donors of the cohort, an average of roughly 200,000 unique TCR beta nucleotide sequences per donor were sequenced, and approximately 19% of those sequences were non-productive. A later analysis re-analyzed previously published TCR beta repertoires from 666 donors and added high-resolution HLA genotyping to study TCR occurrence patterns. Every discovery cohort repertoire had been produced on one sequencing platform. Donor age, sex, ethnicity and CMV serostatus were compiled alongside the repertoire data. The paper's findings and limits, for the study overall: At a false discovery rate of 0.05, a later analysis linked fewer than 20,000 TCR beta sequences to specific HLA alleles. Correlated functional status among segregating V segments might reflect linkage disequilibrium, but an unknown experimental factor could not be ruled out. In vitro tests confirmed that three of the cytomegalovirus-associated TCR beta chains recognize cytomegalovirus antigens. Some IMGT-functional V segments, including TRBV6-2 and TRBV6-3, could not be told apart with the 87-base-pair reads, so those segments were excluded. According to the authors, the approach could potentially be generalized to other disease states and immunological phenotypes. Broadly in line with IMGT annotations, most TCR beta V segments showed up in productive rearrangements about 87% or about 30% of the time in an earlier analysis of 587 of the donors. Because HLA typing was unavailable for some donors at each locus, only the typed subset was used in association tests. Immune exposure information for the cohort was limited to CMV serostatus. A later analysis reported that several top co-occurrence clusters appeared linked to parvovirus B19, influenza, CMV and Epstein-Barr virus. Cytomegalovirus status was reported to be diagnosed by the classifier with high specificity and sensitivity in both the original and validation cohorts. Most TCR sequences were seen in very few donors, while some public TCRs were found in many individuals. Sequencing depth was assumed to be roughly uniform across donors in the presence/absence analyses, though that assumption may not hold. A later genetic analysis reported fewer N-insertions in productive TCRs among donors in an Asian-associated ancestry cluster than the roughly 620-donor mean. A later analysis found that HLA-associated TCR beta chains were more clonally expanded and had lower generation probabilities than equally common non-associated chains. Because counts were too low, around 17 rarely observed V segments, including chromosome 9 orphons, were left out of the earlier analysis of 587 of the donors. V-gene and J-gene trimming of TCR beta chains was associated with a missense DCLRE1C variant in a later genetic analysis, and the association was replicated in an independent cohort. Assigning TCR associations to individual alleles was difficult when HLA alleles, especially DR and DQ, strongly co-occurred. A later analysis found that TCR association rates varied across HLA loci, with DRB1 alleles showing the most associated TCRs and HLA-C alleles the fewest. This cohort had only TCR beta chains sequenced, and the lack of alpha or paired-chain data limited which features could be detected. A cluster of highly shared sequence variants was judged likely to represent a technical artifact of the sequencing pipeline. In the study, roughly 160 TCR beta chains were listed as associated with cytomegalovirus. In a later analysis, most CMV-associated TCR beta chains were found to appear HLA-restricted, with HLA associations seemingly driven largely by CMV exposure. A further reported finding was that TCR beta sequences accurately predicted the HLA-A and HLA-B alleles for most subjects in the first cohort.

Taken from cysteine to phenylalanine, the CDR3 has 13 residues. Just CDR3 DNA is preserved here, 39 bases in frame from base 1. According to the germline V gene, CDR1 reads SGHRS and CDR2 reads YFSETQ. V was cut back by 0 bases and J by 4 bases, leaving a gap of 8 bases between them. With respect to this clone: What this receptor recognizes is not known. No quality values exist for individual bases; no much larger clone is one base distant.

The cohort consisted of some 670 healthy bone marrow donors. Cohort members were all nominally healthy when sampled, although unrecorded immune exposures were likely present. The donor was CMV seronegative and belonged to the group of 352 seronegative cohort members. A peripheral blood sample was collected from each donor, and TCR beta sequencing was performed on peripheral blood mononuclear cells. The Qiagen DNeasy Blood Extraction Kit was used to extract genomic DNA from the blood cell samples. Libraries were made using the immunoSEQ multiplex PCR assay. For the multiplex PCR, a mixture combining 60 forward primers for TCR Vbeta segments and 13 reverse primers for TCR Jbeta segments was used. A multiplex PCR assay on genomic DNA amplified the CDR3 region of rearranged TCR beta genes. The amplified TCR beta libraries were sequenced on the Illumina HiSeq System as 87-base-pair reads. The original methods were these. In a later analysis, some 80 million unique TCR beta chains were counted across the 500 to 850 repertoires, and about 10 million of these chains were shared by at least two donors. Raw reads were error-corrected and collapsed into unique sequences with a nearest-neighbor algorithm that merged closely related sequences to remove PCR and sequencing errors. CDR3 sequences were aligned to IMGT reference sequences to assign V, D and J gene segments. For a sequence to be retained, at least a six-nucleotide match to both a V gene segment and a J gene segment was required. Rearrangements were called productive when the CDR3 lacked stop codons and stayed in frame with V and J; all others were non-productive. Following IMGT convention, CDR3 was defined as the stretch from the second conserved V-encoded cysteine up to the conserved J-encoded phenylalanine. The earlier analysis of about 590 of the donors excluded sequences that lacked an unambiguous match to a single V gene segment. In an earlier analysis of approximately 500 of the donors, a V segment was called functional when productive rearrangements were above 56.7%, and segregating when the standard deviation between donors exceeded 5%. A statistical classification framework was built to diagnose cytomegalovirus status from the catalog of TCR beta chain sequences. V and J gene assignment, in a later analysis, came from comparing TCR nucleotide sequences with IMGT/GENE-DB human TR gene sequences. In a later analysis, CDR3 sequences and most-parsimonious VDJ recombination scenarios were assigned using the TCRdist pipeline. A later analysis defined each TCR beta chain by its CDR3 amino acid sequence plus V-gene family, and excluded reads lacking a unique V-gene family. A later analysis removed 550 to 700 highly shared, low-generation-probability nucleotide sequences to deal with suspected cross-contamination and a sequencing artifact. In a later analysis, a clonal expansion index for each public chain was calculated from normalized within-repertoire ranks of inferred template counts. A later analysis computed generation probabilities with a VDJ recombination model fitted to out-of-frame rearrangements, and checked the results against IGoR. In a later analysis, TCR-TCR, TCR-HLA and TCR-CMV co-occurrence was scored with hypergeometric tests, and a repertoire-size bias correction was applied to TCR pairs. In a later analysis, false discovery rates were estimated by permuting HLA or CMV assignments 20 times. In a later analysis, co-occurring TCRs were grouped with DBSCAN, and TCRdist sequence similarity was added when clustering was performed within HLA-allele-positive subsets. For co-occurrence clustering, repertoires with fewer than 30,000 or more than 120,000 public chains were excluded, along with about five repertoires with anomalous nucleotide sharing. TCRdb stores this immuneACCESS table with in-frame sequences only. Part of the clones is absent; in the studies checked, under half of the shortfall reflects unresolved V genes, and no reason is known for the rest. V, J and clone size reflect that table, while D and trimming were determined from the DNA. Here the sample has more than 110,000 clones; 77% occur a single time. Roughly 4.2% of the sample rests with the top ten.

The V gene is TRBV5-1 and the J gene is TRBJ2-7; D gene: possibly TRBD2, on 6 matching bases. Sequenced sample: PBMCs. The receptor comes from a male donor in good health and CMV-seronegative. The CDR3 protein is CASSLEGLYEQYF. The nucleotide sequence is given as TGCGCCAGCAGCTTGGAAGGACTATACGAGCAGTACTTC.